This TCR beta chain stems from a study of T cell repertoires in cytomegalovirus infection. Study-level information: Used in the study were CMV epitopes, some recently identified and HLA-C-restricted, others well-studied and HLA-B-restricted. Public TCR beta signatures indicated both CMV infection and matching HLA type. Study-wide points: The cumulative frequency of public TCR beta families identified carriers of CMV plus the relevant HLA. Across the ex vivo response, the dominant clonotypes were HLA-C-restricted CMV-specific TCR beta clonotypes.

MiXCR, applied by TCRdb to the reads, yields one record per CDR3 protein. Here the sample spans approximately 990,000 distinct CDR3 sequences, around 31% being singletons. This clonotype was counted a few times. Its specificity is unknown. The receptor's source is a human donor in good health (CMV status not recorded). Some clones in this sample may be carry-over from other donors' samples. The sample was cultured CD8+ T cells from PBMCs, taken from culture after CMV antigen stimulation.

CDR3 loop: CASSESEKGLRGYTF. CDR3 nucleotide sequence: TGCGCCAGCAGTGAGTCGGAGAAGGGACTGAGGGGCTACACCTTC. V gene TRBV10-2 combines with J gene TRBJ1-2; weak D call: TRBD1 (5 bases). Germline-derived CDR1 and CDR2 are WSHSY and SAAADI. The V and J ends lost 0 bases and 8 bases respectively, with 16 bases between them. This CDR3 has 15 amino acids.